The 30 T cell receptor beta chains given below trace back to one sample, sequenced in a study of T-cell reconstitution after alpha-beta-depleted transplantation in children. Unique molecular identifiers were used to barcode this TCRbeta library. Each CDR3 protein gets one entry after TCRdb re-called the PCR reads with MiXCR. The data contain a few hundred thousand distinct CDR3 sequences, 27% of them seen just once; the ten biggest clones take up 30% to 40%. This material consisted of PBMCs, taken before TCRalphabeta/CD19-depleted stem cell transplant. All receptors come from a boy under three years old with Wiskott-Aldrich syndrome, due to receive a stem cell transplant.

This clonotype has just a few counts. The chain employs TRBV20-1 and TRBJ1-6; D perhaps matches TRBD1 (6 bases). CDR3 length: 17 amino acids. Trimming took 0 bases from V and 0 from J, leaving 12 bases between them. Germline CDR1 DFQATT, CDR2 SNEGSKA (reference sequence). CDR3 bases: TGCAGTGCTAGAGACGCGACAGGTAGCTCCTATAATTCACCCCTCCACTTT. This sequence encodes CSARDATGSSYNSPLHF.

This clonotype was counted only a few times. The CDR3 sequence is CASSLSGTGVVEQYF. In DNA, the CDR3 is TGTGCCAGCAGTTTGTCCGGGACAGGGGTTGTCGAGCAGTACTTC. The chain joins TRBV27 to TRBJ2-7, with 10 bases aligning to TRBD1. Per the germline V gene, CDR1 is MNHEY and CDR2 is SMNVEV (reference sequence). The CDR3 length is 15 residues. After removal of 3 bases from V and 6 bases from J, the junction contained 8 bases not matched to a gene.

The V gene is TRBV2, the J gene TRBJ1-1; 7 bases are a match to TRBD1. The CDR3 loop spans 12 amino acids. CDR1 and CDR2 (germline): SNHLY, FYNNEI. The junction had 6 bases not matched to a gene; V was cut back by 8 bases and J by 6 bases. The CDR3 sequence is CASVGDSAEAFF. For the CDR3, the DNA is TGTGCCAGCGTCGGGGACAGCGCTGAAGCTTTCTTT.

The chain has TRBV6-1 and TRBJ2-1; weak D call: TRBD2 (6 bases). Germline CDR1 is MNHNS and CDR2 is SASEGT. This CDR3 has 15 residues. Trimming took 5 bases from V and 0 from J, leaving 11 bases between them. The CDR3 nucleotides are TGTGCCAGCAGTCCCGGGACTCGCTCCTACAATGAGCAGTTCTTC. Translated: CASSPGTRSYNEQFF.

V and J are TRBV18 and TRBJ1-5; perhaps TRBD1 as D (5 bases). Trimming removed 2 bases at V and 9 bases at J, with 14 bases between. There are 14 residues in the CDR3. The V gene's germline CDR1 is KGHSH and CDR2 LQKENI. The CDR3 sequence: CASSPSGAGGPQHF. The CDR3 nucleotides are TGTGCCAGCTCACCATCCGGGGCTGGAGGGCCCCAGCATTTT.

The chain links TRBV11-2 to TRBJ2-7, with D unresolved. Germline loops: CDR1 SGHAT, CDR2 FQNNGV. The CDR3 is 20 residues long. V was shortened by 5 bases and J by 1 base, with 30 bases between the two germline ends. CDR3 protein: CASSPRTAPGLLLVSYEQYF. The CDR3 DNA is TGTGCCAGCAGCCCTCGGACGGCCCCGGGTCTCCTACTCGTTTCCTACGAGCAGTACTTC. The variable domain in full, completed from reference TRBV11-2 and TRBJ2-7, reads EAGVAQSPRYKIIEKRQSVAFWCNPISGHATLYWYQQILGQGPKLLIQFQNNGVVDDSQLPKDRFSAERLKGVDSTLKIQPAKLEDSAVYLCASSPRTAPGLLLVSYEQYFGPGTRLTVT.

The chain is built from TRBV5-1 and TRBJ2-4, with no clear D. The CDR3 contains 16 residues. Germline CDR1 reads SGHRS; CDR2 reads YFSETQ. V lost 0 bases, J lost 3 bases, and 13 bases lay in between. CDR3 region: CASSLETPAVKNIQYF. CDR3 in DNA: TGCGCCAGCAGCTTGGAGACCCCGGCGGTCAAAAACATTCAGTACTTC.

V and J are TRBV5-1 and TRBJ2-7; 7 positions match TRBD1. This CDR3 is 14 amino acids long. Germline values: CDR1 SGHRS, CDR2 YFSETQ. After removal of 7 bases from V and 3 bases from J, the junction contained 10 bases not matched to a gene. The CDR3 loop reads CASGKGQPNYEQYF. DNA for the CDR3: TGCGCCAGCGGTAAGGGACAGCCAAACTACGAGCAGTACTTC.

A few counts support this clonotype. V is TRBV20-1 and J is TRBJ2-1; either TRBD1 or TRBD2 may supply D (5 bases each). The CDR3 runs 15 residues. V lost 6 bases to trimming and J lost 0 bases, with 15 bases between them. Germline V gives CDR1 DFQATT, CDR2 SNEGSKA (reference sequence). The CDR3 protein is CSAPRGASSYNEQFF. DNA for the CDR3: TGCAGTGCCCCTCGAGGGGCGAGCTCCTACAATGAGCAGTTCTTC.

The CDR3 DNA sequence: TGTGCCAGCACCCTAGGCCTAGCGGGAGGCCCAGATACGCAGTATTTT. It codes for CASTLGLAGGPDTQYF. This sequence joins TRBV9 and TRBJ2-3; 11 nucleotides match TRBD2. J gave up 4 bases and V 6 bases, and 10 bases lay outside the gene matches. This CDR3 spans 16 amino acids. Per germline, CDR1 SGDLS and CDR2 YYNGEE. Together with reference TRBV9 and TRBJ2-3, the CDR3 gives the full variable domain: DSGVTQTPKHLITATGQRVTLRCSPRSGDLSVYWYQQSLDQGLQFLIQYYNGEERAKGNILERFSAQQFPDLHSELNLSSLELGDSALYFCASTLGLAGGPDTQYFGPGTRLTVL.

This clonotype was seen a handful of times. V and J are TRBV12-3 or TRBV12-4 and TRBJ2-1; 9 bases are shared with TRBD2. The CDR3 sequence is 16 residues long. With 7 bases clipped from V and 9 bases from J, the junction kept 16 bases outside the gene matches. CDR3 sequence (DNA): TGTGCCAGCACCCTAACAAGCGGGAGGAATTTCGGTGAGCAGTTCTTC. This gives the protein CASTLTSGRNFGEQFF.

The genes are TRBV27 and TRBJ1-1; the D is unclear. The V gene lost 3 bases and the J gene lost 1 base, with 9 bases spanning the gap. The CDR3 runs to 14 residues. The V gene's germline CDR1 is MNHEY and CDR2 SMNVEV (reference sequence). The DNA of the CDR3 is TGTGCCAGCAGTTTTAGTAAGGGGAACACTGAAGCTTTCTTT. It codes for CASSFSKGNTEAFF.

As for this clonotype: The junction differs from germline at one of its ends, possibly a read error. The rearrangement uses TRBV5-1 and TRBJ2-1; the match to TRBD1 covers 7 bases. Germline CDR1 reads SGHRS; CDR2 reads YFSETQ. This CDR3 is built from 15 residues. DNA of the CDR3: TGCGCCAGCAGCATGACAGGGACGTCCTACAATGACCAGTTCTTC. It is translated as CASSMTGTSYNDQFF.

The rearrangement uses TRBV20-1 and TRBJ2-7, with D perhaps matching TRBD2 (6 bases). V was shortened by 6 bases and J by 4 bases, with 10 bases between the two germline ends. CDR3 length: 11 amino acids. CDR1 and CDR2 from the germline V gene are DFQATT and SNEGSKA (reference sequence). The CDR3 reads CSALLAYEQYF. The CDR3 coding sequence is TGCAGTGCACTTCTAGCGTACGAGCAGTACTTC.

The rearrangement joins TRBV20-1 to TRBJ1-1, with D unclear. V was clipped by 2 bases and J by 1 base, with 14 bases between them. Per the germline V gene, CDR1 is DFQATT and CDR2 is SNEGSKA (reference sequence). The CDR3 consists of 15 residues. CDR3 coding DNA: TGCAGTGCTAGACCCCCAAAAGGAACGAACACTGAAGCTTTCTTT. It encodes CSARPPKGTNTEAFF.

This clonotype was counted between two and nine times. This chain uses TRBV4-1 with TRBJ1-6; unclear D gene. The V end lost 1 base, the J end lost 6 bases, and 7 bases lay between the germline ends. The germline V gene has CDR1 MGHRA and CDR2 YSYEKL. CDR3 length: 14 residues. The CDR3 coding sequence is TGCGCCAGCAGCCAAGCGTCGGGTAATTCACCCCTCCACTTT. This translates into CASSQASGNSPLHF.

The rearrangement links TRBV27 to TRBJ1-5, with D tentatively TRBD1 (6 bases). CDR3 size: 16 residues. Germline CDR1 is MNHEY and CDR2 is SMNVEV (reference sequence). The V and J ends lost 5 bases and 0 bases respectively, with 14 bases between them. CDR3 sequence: CASSPQGGRSNQPQHF. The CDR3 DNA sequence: TGTGCCAGCAGTCCACAGGGAGGTCGTAGCAATCAGCCCCAGCATTTT.

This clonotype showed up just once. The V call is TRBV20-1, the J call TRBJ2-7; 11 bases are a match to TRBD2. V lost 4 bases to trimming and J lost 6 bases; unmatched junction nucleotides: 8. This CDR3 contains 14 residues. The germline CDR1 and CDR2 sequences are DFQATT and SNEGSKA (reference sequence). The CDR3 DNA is TGCAGTGCTAATGGGGGCCTAGCGGGAGGCGAGCAGTACTTC. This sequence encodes CSANGGLAGGEQYF.

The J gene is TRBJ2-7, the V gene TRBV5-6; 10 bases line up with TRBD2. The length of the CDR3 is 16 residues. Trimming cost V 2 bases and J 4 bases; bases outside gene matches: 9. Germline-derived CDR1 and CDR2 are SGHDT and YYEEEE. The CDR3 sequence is CASSFTGTSDPYEQYF. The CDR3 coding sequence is TGTGCCAGCAGCTTTACCGGGACTAGCGATCCTTACGAGCAGTACTTC.

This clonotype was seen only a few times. CDR3 in amino acids: CSVGELFLREQFF. In nucleotides, the CDR3 is TGCAGCGTTGGGGAGCTCTTCCTCAGGGAGCAGTTCTTC. The chain couples TRBV29-1 to TRBJ2-1; D possibly corresponds to TRBD2 (5 bases). Looked up from germline, CDR1 is SQVTM and CDR2 is ANQGSEA. The germline V and J ends were trimmed by 4 bases and 10 bases, with 17 bases remaining between them. CDR3 length: 13 amino acids.

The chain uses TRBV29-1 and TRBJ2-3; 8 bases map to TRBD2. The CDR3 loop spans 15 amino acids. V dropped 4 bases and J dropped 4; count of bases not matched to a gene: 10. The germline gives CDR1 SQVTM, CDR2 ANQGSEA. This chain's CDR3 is CSVVRAGGPSDTQYF. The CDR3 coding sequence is TGCAGCGTTGTGCGGGCGGGAGGACCCTCAGATACGCAGTATTTT.

CDR3 sequence reads: CAIRPGGQENYGYTF. CDR3 nucleotides: TGTGCCATCAGACCTGGGGGACAGGAGAACTATGGCTACACCTTC. V is TRBV10-3 and J is TRBJ1-2; 8 bases are shared with TRBD1. CDR1 is ENHRY and CDR2 is SYGVKD in the germline V gene. CDR3 length: 15 amino acids. The ends lost 6 bases at V and 2 bases at J; junction bases unmatched: 8.

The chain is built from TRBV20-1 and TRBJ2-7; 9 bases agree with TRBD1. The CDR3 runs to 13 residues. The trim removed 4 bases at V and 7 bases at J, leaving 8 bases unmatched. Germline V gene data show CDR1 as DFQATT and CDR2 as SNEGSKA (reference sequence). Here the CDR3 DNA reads TGCAGTGCTAAACAGGGGGCGCTTAGGGAGCAGTACTTC. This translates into CSAKQGALREQYF.

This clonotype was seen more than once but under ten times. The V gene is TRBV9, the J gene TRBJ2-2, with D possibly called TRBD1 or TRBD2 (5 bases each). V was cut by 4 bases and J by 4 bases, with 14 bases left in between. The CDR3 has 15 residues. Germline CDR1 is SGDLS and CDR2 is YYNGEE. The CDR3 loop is CASSTRDLGTGELFF. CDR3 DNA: TGTGCCAGCAGCACCCGGGACCTCGGCACCGGGGAGCTGTTTTTT. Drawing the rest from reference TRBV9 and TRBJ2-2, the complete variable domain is DSGVTQTPKHLITATGQRVTLRCSPRSGDLSVYWYQQSLDQGLQFLIQYYNGEERAKGNILERFSAQQFPDLHSELNLSSLELGDSALYFCASSTRDLGTGELFFGEGSRLTVL.

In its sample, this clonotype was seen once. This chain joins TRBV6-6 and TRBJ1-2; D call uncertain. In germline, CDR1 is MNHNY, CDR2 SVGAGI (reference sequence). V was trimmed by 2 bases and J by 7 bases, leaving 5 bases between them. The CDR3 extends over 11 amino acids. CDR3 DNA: TGTGCCAGCAGTTACACCACTGGCTACACCTTC. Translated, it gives CASSYTTGYTF.

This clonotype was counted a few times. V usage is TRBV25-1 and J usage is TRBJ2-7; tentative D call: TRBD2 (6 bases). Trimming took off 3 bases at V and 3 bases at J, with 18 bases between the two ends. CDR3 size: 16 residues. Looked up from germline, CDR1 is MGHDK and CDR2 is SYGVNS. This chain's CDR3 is CASSDYPLDYHYEQYF. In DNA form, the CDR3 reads TGTGCCAGCAGTGATTATCCCTTGGACTACCACTACGAGCAGTACTTC.

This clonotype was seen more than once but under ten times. The CDR3, as DNA: TGTGCCAGCAGCTTGGTACTCCAAGAGACCCAGTACTTC. Translating it yields CASSLVLQETQYF. The J gene is TRBJ2-5, the V gene TRBV7-2; D unresolved. V lost 3 bases, J lost 1 base, and 6 bases lay in between. There are 13 residues in the CDR3. The germline V gene has CDR1 SGHTA and CDR2 FQGNSA.

CDR3 DNA: TGCAGTGCTAGGCGGGAGGTCTACAATGAGCAGTTCTTC. Translated: CSARREVYNEQFF. The chain uses TRBV20-1 and TRBJ2-1, with 8 bases aligning to TRBD2. J lost 3 bases, V lost 3 bases, and 1 base had no gene match. The CDR3 runs to 13 residues. The germline V gene has CDR1 DFQATT and CDR2 SNEGSKA (reference sequence).

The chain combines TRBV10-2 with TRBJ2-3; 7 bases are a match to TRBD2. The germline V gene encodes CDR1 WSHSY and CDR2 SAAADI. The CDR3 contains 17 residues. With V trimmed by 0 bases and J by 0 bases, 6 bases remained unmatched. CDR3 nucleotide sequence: TGCGCCAGCAGTGAGTCCTCCAGCGGGAAAAGCACAGATACGCAGTATTTT. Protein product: CASSESSSGKSTDTQYF.

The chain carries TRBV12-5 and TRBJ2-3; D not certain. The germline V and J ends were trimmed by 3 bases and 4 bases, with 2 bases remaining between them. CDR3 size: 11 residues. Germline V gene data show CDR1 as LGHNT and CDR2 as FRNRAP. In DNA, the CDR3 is TGTGCTAGTGGTTTATCAGATACGCAGTATTTT. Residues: CASGLSDTQYF.